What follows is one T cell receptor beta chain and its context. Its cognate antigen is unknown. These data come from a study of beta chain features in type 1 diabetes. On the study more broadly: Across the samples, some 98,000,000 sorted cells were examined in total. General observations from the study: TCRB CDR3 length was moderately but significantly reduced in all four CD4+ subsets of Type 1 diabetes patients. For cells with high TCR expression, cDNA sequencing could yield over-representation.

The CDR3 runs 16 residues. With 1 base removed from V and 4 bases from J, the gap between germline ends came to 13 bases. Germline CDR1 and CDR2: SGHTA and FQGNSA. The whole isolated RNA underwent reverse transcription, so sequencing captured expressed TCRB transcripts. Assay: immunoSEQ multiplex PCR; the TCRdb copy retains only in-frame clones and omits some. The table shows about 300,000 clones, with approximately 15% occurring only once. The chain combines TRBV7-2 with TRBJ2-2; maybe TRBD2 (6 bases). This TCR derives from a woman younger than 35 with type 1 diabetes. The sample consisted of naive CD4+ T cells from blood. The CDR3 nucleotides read TGTGCCAGCAGCTTAGATTGGTTGGGGGGCACCGGGGAGCTGTTTTTT. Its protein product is CASSLDWLGGTGELFF.